The sequence of this TCR beta chain was determined in a study of CD8 T cells in Susac syndrome. Random hexamers served to reverse transcribe roughly 0.5 to 1 ug RNA. Amplification of TCR beta CDR3 used immunoSEQ multiplex PCR across 54 Vbeta and 13 Jbeta. TCRdb recomputed calls from the immunoSEQ multiplex PCR reads with MiXCR, one row per CDR3 protein. The repertoire consists of about 170,000 distinct CDR3 sequences, with approximately 94% occurring once and the leading ten covering 0.09% to 0.1%. Sequencing of TCR beta drew on CD8+ and CD4+ T cells from blood. The CDR3 has 14 residues. Germline V CDR1 and CDR2: SGHTA, FQGTGA. Trimming took off 3 bases at V and 2 bases at J, with 7 bases between the two ends. This clonotype occurred a few times.

V gene TRBV7-3 combines with J gene TRBJ2-2; no clear D gene. The receptor was isolated from a human donor with multiple sclerosis. Material for sequencing was CD4+ T cells from PBMCs. Here the CDR3 DNA reads TGTGCCAGCAGCTTTAATGGAAACACCGGGGAGCTGTTTTTT. Translating gives CASSFNGNTGELFF.